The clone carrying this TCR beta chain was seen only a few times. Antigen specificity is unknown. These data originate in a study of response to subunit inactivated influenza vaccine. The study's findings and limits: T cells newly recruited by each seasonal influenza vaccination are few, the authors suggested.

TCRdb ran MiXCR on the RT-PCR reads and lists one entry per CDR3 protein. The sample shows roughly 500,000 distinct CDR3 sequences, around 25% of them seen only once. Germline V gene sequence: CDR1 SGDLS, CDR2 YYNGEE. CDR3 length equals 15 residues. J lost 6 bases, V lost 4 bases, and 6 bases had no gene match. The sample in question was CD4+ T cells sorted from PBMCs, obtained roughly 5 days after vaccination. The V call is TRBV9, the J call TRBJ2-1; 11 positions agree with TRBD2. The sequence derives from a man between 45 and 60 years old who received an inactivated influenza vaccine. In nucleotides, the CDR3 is TGTGCCAGCAGCTCGACTAGCGGGGCCGGCAATGAGCAGTTCTTC. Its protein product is CASSSTSGAGNEQFF.